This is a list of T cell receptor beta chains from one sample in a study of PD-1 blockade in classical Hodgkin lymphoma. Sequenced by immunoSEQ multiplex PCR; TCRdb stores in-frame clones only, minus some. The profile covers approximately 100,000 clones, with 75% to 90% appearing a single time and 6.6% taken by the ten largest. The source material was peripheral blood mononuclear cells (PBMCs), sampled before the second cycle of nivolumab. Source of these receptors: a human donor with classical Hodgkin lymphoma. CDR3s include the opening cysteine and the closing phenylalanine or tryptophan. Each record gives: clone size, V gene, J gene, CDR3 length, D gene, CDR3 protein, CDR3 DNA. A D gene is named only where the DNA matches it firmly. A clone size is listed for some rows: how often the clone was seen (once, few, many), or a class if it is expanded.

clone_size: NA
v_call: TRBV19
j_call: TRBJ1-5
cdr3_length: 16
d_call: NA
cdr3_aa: CASSIARTGGNQPQHF
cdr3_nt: TGTGCCAGTAGTATAGCCCGCACCGGGGGAAATCAGCCCCAGCATTTT

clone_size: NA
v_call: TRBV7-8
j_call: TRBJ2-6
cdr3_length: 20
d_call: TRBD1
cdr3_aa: CASSLHPGTAFAFGANVLTF
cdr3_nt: TGTGCCAGCAGCTTACATCCCGGGACAGCCTTTGCTTTTGGGGCCAACGTCCTGACTTTC

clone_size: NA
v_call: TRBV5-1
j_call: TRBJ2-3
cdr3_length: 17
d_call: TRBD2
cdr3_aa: CASSFGLAGPPTDTQYF
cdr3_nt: TGCGCCAGCAGCTTTGGACTAGCGGGGCCCCCCACAGATACGCAGTATTTT

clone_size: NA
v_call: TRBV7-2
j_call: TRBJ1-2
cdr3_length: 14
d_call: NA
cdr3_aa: CASSLDRTYYGYTF
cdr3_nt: TGTGCCAGCAGCCTCGACAGGACTTACTATGGCTACACCTTC

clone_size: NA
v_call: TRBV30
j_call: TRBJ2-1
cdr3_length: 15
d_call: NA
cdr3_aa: CAWSDPRQKIDEQFF
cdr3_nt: TGTGCCTGGAGTGATCCGCGACAGAAAATCGATGAGCAGTTCTTC

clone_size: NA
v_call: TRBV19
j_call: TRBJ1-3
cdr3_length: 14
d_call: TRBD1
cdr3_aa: CASSDRVSGNTIYF
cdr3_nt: TGTGCCAGTAGTGACAGGGTTTCTGGAAACACCATATATTTT

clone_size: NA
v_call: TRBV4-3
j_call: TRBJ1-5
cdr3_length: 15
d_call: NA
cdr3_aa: CASSPTQGPNQPQHF
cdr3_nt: TGCGCCAGCAGCCCGACTCAGGGGCCTAATCAGCCCCAGCATTTT

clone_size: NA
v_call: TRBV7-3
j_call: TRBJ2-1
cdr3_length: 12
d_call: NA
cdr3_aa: CASSLLGNPPFF
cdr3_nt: TGTGCCAGCAGCTTACTAGGTAATCCCCCGTTCTTC

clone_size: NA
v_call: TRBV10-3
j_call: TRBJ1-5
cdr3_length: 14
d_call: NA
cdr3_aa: CAISPGALYQPQHF
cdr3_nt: TGTGCCATCAGCCCGGGGGCACTTTATCAGCCCCAGCATTTT

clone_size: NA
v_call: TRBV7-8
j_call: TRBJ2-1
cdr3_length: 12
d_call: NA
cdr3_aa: CASSALNNEQFF
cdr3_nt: TGTGCCAGCAGCGCGTTAAACAATGAGCAGTTCTTC

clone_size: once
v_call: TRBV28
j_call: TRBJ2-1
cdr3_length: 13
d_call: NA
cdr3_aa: CASSLSPGLEQFF
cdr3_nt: TGTGCCAGCAGTTTATCCCCCGGGCTTGAGCAGTTCTTC

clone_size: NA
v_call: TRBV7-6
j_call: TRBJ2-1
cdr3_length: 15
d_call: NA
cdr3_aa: CASSLNGGVYNEQFF
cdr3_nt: TGTGCCAGCAGCTTAAACGGGGGAGTATACAATGAGCAGTTCTTC

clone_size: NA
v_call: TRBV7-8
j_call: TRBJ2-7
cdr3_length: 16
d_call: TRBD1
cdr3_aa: CASSRPFREGALEQYF
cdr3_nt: TGTGCCAGCAGCCGCCCCTTTCGAGAGGGGGCGCTTGAGCAGTACTTC

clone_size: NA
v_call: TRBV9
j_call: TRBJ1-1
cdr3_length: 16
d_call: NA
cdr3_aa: CASSDQQGMGNTEAFF
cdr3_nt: TGTGCCAGCAGCGACCAACAGGGAATGGGGAACACTGAAGCTTTCTTT

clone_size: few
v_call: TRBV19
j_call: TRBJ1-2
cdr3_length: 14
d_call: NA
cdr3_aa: CASSMLVRRDGYTF
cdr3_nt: TGTGCCAGTAGTATGCTAGTCAGGAGAGATGGCTACACCTTC

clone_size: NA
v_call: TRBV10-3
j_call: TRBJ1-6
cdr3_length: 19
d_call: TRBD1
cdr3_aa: CAISEPGQLQGSYNSPLHF
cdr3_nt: TGTGCCATCAGTGAACCGGGACAGCTACAGGGCTCCTATAATTCACCCCTCCACTTT

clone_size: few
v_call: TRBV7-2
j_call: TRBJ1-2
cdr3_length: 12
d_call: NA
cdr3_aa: CASSPWTWGYTF
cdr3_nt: TGTGCCAGCAGCCCCTGGACCTGGGGCTACACCTTC

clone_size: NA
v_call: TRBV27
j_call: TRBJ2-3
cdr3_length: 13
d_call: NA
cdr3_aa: CASRFQGSDTQYF
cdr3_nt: TGTGCCAGCAGGTTCCAGGGTTCAGATACGCAGTATTTT

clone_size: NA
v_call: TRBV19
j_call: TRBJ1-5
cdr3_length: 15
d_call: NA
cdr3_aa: CASSIPMGGHQPQHF
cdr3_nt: TGTGCCAGTAGTATCCCCATGGGGGGTCATCAGCCCCAGCATTTT

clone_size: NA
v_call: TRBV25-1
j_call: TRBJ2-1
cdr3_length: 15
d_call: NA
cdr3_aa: CASRQRWGTYNEQFF
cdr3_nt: TGTGCCAGCAGGCAACGCTGGGGGACCTACAATGAGCAGTTCTTC

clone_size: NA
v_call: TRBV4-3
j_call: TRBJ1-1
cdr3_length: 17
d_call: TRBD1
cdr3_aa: CASSQDYRGQGSTEAFF
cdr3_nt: TGCGCCAGCAGCCAAGATTATAGGGGACAGGGGAGCACTGAAGCTTTCTTT

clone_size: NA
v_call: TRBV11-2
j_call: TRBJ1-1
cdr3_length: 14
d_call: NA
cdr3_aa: CASSFGRMNTEAFF
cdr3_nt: TGTGCCAGCAGCTTTGGCAGAATGAACACTGAAGCTTTCTTT

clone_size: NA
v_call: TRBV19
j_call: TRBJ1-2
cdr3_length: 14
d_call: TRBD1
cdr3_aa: CASSPGTGSFGYTF
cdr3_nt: TGTGCCAGTAGCCCCGGGACAGGGTCATTTGGCTACACCTTC